This T cell receptor (beta chain) derives from a study of CD8 T cells in ankylosing spondylitis (dated by TCRdb to 2015 to 2018). Background for the entire study: The study profiled T cell receptor beta repertoires in healthy donors and ankylosing spondylitis patients to find disease-linked TCR variants. In total, the full study cohort was made up of 95 to 110 healthy donors and roughly 27 ankylosing spondylitis patients. Peripheral blood samples were taken, and synovial fluid was additionally collected from ankylosing spondylitis patients.

At least ten counts were recorded for this clonotype. The target of this receptor is not known. One base away there is no much larger clone; base qualities are not given. Overall results and qualifications from the work: Some motif variants were previously reported in synovial fluid and blood of reactive arthritis patients, suggesting common disease-initiation mechanisms. Blood from ankylosing spondylitis patients appeared to be characterized by a TCR beta motif composed of about eight highly homologous amino acid variants. The disease-linked clones were reported as significantly enriched in matched synovial fluid samples from ankylosing spondylitis patients. The disease-linked clones showed a CD8+ phenotype and occurred at relatively low frequencies in peripheral blood.

The reads were generated on an Illumina HiSeq 2500. TCR beta libraries were prepared by quantitative 5'-RACE with molecular barcodes. For the original study's pipeline: A new computational method based on a probabilistic model of VDJ rearrangement was used to identify disease-linked TCR variants. The public reads were reprocessed in TCRdb via fastp at Q25 and MiXCR, keeping in-frame beta chains. Rows with one shared CDR3 protein collapse into an entry with the most common genes and DNA. These V and J calls originate from TCRdb's pipeline instead of the authors' own analysis. Counted in this sample were about 100,000 distinct CDR3 sequences; around 9.4% of them appeared once. The ten largest clones take up 4.5% to 5.5% of the sample. The CDR3 contains 14 residues, cysteine and phenylalanine counted. Only the CDR3 DNA is retained, 42 bases long and in frame from the first base. Between the V and J ends, shortened by 1 base and 0 bases respectively, the junction contains 6 bases. The CDR1 and CDR2 encoded by the germline V gene are SGHRS and YFSETQ.

The rearrangement combines TRBV5-1 with TRBJ2-3, with the D gene too uncertain to name. The sequencing input was blood, either unsorted or a sorted T cell fraction (not recorded which). The source is a male donor with ankylosing spondylitis or in good health (not recorded which). The CDR3 in this case is CASSLPDSTDTQYF. The sequenced DNA is TGCGCCAGCAGCTTGCCGGACAGCACAGATACGCAGTATTTT.